The T cell receptor (beta chain) under discussion was sequenced for a study of cytomegalovirus exposure and HLA in healthy donors (dated by TCRdb to the late 2010s). Concerning the study at large: An earlier analysis of roughly 500 of the donors reported under 300 Gb of sequence data and 117 million unique TCR beta sequences obtained from roughly 170 million T cells. Of the 350 to 450 genotyped donors, 81% fell in the genetic ancestry cluster associated with self-reported Caucasian donors. In an earlier analysis of a few hundred of the donors, high-throughput TCR beta sequencing was used to judge whether each TCR beta V gene segment behaved as functional or pseudogenic. Typing coverage varied by locus: roughly 620-640 donors for A, B, C, DRB1 and DQB1; roughly 510 for DQA1; approximately 610 for DPA1; 450 to 480 for DPB1. The later analysis used no new phenotypic data to find candidate immune exposures, relying instead on TCR beta sequences and their occurrence across donors. Alongside the repertoire data, information on donor age, sex, ethnicity and CMV serostatus was compiled. Across under 500 genotyped donors of the cohort, an average of approximately 240,000 unique TCR beta nucleotide sequences per donor were sequenced, and about a sixth of those sequences were non-productive. The study profiled the T cell repertoires of some 610 subjects by immunosequencing and related them to cytomegalovirus serostatus. Roughly 300 gigabases of sequencing data and 70 million to 85 million unique TCR sequences were included in an early release covering about 620 HLA-typed donors. Roughly 5 DR-DQ haplotypes were handled as single units for association and clustering, since linkage in the cohort was strong. Class I and class II HLA loci were covered by the typing at four-digit resolution. To predict cytomegalovirus infection status, the study brought together high-throughput TCR immunosequencing, statistical association of individual TCRs with disease status, and machine learning. In addition to the first cohort of 650 to 800 subjects, a separate validation cohort of 120 different subjects was used. The study was designed to test whether signatures of past pathogen exposure could be identified by cataloging public T cell receptors. In a later genetic analysis, genome-wide SNP genotypes for about 55% of the 666 donors were used, and that subset was treated as a discovery cohort. A later analysis re-analyzed previously published TCR beta repertoires from roughly 690 donors and added high-resolution HLA genotyping to study TCR occurrence patterns. All discovery cohort repertoires had been generated on a single sequencing platform.

In total, around 600 healthy bone marrow donors made up the cohort. At the time of sampling, every cohort member was nominally healthy, though immune exposures that went unrecorded were likely present. The donor was CMV seropositive and was included in the group of 289 seropositive cohort members. A peripheral blood sample was provided by each donor, and peripheral blood mononuclear cells were used for TCR beta sequencing. Genomic DNA was extracted from the blood cell samples with the Qiagen DNeasy Blood Extraction Kit. What the research found in general, with its limitations: In both the original and validation cohorts, the classifier was reported to diagnose cytomegalovirus status with high specificity and sensitivity. Correlated functional status among segregating V segments might be attributable to linkage disequilibrium, but an unknown experimental factor could not be ruled out. Three of the identified cytomegalovirus-associated TCR beta chains were confirmed in vitro to be specific for cytomegalovirus antigens. Compared with the 666-donor mean, donors in an Asian-associated ancestry cluster had fewer N-insertions in productive TCRs, according to a later genetic analysis. A later genetic analysis associated a missense DCLRE1C variant with V-gene and J-gene trimming of TCR beta chains, and an independent cohort replicated the association. Because counts were too low, roughly 17 rarely observed V segments, including chromosome 9 orphons, were left out of the earlier analysis of about 620 of the donors. The only immune exposure information available for the cohort was CMV serostatus. Across donors, most TCR sequences were observed very rarely, whereas some public TCRs were present in many individuals. The authors suggested that the approach could potentially be extended to other disease states and immunological phenotypes. Most CMV-associated TCR beta chains appeared to be HLA-restricted in a later analysis, and the HLA associations seemed to be driven largely by CMV exposure. In a later analysis, HLA-associated TCR beta chains showed more clonal expansion and lower generation probabilities than non-associated chains that were equally common. A cluster of highly shared sequence variants was judged likely to represent a technical artifact of the sequencing pipeline. Assigning TCR associations to individual alleles was difficult when HLA alleles, especially DR and DQ, strongly co-occurred. A later analysis associated 16,951 TCR beta sequences with specific HLA alleles at a false discovery rate of 0.05. According to a later analysis, TCR association rates differed among HLA loci, with DRB1 alleles showing the most associated TCRs and HLA-C alleles showing the fewest. The 87-base-pair reads could not distinguish some IMGT-functional V segments, including TRBV6-2 and TRBV6-3, so those segments were excluded. In an earlier analysis of 587 of the donors, most TCR beta V segments were observed in productive rearrangements about 87% or about 30% of the time, broadly matching IMGT annotations. In the study, roughly 160 TCR beta chains were listed as associated with cytomegalovirus. Because HLA typing was unavailable for some donors at each locus, only the typed subset was used in association tests. Sequencing depth was assumed to be roughly uniform across donors in the presence/absence analyses, though that assumption may not hold. In this cohort, only TCR beta chains were sequenced, and detectable features were limited by the absence of alpha or paired-chain data. Several of the top co-occurrence clusters appeared to be linked to parvovirus B19, influenza, CMV and Epstein-Barr virus, according to a later analysis. A further reported finding was that TCR beta sequences accurately predicted the HLA-A and HLA-B alleles for most subjects in the first cohort.

Receptors were amplified or captured by the immunoSEQ multiplex PCR assay. A mixture of 60 forward primers for TCR Vbeta segments and 13 reverse primers for TCR Jbeta segments was used in the multiplex PCR. Amplification of the CDR3 region of rearranged TCR beta genes was performed with a multiplex PCR assay on genomic DNA. Amplified TCR beta libraries were sequenced as 87-base-pair reads on the Illumina HiSeq System. The paper's data handling went like this. A later analysis counted approximately 84 million unique TCR beta chains across the 550 to 700 repertoires, and roughly 10 million of these chains were shared by at least two donors. A nearest-neighbor algorithm error-corrected the raw reads and collapsed the reads into unique sequences, merging closely related sequences to remove PCR and sequencing errors. V, D and J gene segments were assigned by aligning CDR3 sequences to IMGT reference sequences. For a sequence to be retained, a match of at least six nucleotides to both a V gene segment and a J gene segment was required. Rearrangements were classified as productive when the CDR3 lacked stop codons and remained in frame with V and J, and all other rearrangements were classified as non-productive. CDR3 was defined according to IMGT convention as the region running from the second conserved V-encoded cysteine to the conserved J-encoded phenylalanine. The earlier analysis of approximately 590 of the donors excluded any sequence lacking an unambiguous match to a single V gene segment. In an earlier analysis of a few hundred of the donors, V segments were called functional above 56.7% productive rearrangements and were called segregating when the between-donor standard deviation exceeded 5%. To diagnose cytomegalovirus status from the catalog of TCR beta chain sequences, a statistical classification framework was built. In a later analysis, V and J genes were assigned by comparing TCR nucleotide sequences against IMGT/GENE-DB human TR gene sequences. The TCRdist pipeline was used in a later analysis to assign CDR3 sequences and most-parsimonious VDJ recombination scenarios. In a later analysis, every TCR beta chain was defined by the combination of its CDR3 amino acid sequence and its V-gene family, and reads without a unique V-gene family were dropped. In a later analysis, approximately 640 highly shared, low-generation-probability nucleotide sequences were removed to address suspected cross-contamination and a sequencing artifact. In a later analysis, a clonal expansion index was calculated for each public chain from normalized within-repertoire ranks of inferred template counts. Generation probabilities in a later analysis came from a VDJ recombination model fitted to out-of-frame rearrangements, and those results were checked against IGoR. In a later analysis, hypergeometric tests were used to score TCR-TCR, TCR-HLA and TCR-CMV co-occurrence, with a repertoire-size bias correction applied to TCR pairs. False discovery rates were estimated in a later analysis by permuting HLA or CMV assignments 20 times. In a later analysis, co-occurring TCRs were grouped using DBSCAN, and TCRdist sequence similarity was added for clustering within HLA-allele-positive subsets. Co-occurrence clustering excluded repertoires with fewer than 30,000 or more than 120,000 public chains, plus five with anomalous nucleotide sharing. The source is immuneACCESS, and TCRdb retained only in-frame sequences with V and J called. Part of the clones is not carried over; for the studies checked, unresolved V genes explain less than half of this, and the remainder is unexplained. V and J calls and clone size are given by that table; D and trimming were obtained from the DNA. The table for this sample lists about 120,000 clones; about four fifths of them were counted only once. The ten largest account for approximately 3.6% of the sample.

In its sample, this clone was seen a few times. Its antigen specificity is not known. The input lacks base qualities; no much larger clone sits a single base away. Clipping removes 0 bases from V and 5 bases from J, with 7 as the unmatched junction base count. The germline V gene encodes CDR1 SGHDT and CDR2 YYEEEE. The CDR3 starts with the cysteine, ends with the phenylalanine, and has 15 residues. Kept here is only the CDR3 DNA, which spans 45 bases and is read in frame from base 1. The sequence came from a woman in her 40s in good health and CMV-seropositive. Sequencing input: PBMCs. The chain couples TRBV5-6 to TRBJ2-5; 7 bases in between match TRBD2. The CDR3 is CASSLVASGRETQYF. The bases are TGTGCCAGCAGCTTGGTGGCTAGCGGACGGGAGACCCAGTACTTC.